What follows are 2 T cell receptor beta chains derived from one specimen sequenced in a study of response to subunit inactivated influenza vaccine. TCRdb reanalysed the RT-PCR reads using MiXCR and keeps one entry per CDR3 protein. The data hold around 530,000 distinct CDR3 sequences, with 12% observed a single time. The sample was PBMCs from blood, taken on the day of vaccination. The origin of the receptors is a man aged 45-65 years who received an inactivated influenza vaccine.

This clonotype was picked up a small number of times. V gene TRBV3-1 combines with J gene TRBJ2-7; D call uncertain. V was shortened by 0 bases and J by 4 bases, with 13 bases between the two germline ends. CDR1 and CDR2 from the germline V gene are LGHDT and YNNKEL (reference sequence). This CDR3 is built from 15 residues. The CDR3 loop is CASSQDLAAPYEQYF. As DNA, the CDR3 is TGTGCCAGCAGCCAAGATCTTGCGGCACCATACGAGCAGTACTTC.

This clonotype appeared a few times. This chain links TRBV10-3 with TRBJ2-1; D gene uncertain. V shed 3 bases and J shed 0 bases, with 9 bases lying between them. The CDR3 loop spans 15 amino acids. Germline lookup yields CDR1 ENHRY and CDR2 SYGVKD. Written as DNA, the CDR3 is TGTGCCATCAGTGATCTGGGTAGCTCCTACAATGAGCAGTTCTTC. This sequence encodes CAISDLGSSYNEQFF.